Shown below are 22 T cell receptor beta chains from a single sample sequenced in a study of blood T cell repertoires in COVID-19. Clones were read by immunoSEQ multiplex PCR, and TCRdb kept only the in-frame ones, dropping some. The sample lists approximately 270,000 clones; approximately 90% were seen once. The sample comprised PBMCs or T cells enriched from blood (not recorded which). Every receptor here comes from a human donor in a cohort exposed to, infected with or recovered from COVID-19 (not recorded which). The donor label of this sample is uncertain.

This clone was counted between two and nine times. The gene calls are TRBV30 and TRBJ1-1; D unresolved. Trimming took off 2 bases at V and 11 bases at J, with 9 bases between the two ends. Germline CDR1 GTSNPN, CDR2 SVGIG (reference sequence). This CDR3 spans 10 amino acids. In DNA, the CDR3 is TGTGCCTGGAGTCAGGCCTCGGCTTTCTTT. It is translated as CAWSQASAFF.

The chain recombines TRBV19 with TRBJ1-5; weak D call: TRBD1 (5 bases). Trimming pared 3 bases from V and 6 bases from J, leaving 15 bases between. The V gene's germline CDR1 is LNHDA and CDR2 SQIVND (reference sequence). The CDR3 runs to 15 residues. The chain's CDR3 is CASSITPRRGQPQHF. CDR3 coding DNA: TGTGCCAGTAGTATCACCCCAAGAAGGGGTCAGCCCCAGCATTTT.

The chain couples TRBV5-5 to TRBJ1-2; D ambiguous. Trimming removed 4 bases at V and 5 bases at J, with 6 bases between. CDR1 and CDR2 (germline): SGHKS, YYEKEE (reference sequence). The CDR3 extends over 11 amino acids. The CDR3 loop reads CASSQEYGYTF. The CDR3 DNA is TGTGCCAGCAGCCAGGAATATGGCTACACCTTC.

This chain connects TRBV6-5 to TRBJ2-5; D possibly corresponds to TRBD1 (5 bases). The germline V and J ends were trimmed by 6 bases and 4 bases, with 12 bases remaining between them. CDR3 length: 13 residues. From germline, CDR1 is MNHEY and CDR2 SVGAGI. The CDR3 bases are TGTGCCAGCAGCTGGACATCCGGAGAGACCCAGTACTTC. It encodes CASSWTSGETQYF.

The V and J genes are TRBV5-8 and TRBJ2-7; D uncertain. The length of the CDR3 is 12 residues. Germline CDR1 SGHTS, CDR2 YDEGEE. Trimming pared 1 base from V and 3 bases from J, leaving 5 bases between. The CDR3, as DNA: TGTGCCAGCAGCTTGTCGAGCTACGAGCAGTACTTC. Its protein is CASSLSSYEQYF. The full variable domain, completed using reference TRBV5-8 and TRBJ2-7, is EAGVTQSPTHLIKTRGQQATLRCSPISGHTSVYWYQQALGLGLQFLLWYDEGEERNRGNFPPRFSGRQFPNYSSELNVNALELEDSALYLCASSLSSYEQYFGPGTRLTVT.

This chain uses TRBV11-2 with TRBJ2-7, with D possibly being TRBD1 (7 bases). CDR1 SGHAT and CDR2 FQNNGV come from the germline V gene. The length of the CDR3 is 18 residues. V dropped 1 base and J dropped 2 bases, with 21 bases sitting between them. The CDR3 region has the DNA TGTGCCAGCAGCTTAGGACGAGGCGGGGACAGTCGAACCTACGAGCAGTACTTC. This gives the protein CASSLGRGGDSRTYEQYF.

The chain couples TRBV24-1 to TRBJ2-1, with no clear D. CDR3 length: 13 residues. The germline V gene encodes CDR1 KGHDR and CDR2 SFDVKD. With 4 bases removed from V and 7 bases from J, the gap between germline ends came to 10 bases. The CDR3, as DNA: TGTGCCACCAGTGAACAGTTCCCGAATGAGCAGTTCTTC. Protein product: CATSEQFPNEQFF.

The chain uses TRBV19 and TRBJ1-6; 9 nucleotides match TRBD1. Germline values: CDR1 LNHDA, CDR2 SQIVND (reference sequence). CDR3 size: 14 residues. Trimming took 7 bases from V and 10 from J; bases not matched to a gene: 8. CDR3 protein: CASNSQGAESPLHF. The CDR3 DNA sequence: TGTGCCAGTAATTCACAGGGGGCTGAGTCACCCCTCCACTTT.

This clone was seen more than once but under ten times. J is TRBJ1-1 and V is TRBV24-1; 7 bases match TRBD1. V lost 4 bases, J lost 5 bases, and 9 bases stayed unmatched. The V gene's germline CDR1 is KGHDR and CDR2 SFDVKD. This CDR3 region has 15 residues. The DNA of the CDR3 is TGTGCCACCAGTGAGGGGGGCAGGGGGTGGACTGAAGCTTTCTTT. It yields the protein CATSEGGRGWTEAFF.

The rearrangement links TRBV5-4 to TRBJ1-1; D might be TRBD1 (5 bases). CDR3 length: 15 residues. V was cut by 0 bases and J by 2 bases, with 11 bases left in between. Germline assignment: CDR1 SGHNT and CDR2 YYREEE (reference sequence). The CDR3 region is CASSLADGGNTEAFF. The CDR3 DNA follows: TGTGCCAGCAGCTTGGCGGACGGGGGAAACACTGAAGCTTTCTTT.

In DNA form, the CDR3 reads TGTGCCAGCAGTGAGGCTGGGGACAGGGCCTACGAGCAGTACTTC. Protein product: CASSEAGDRAYEQYF. The chain uses TRBV6-1 and TRBJ2-7; TRBD1 matches 9 bases. Looked up from germline, CDR1 is MNHNS and CDR2 is SASEGT. CDR3 size: 15 residues. Germline trimming cut 3 bases from V and 2 bases from J; bases unmatched to any gene: 5.

The chain couples TRBV27 to TRBJ1-1; D may be TRBD1 (5 bases). CDR1 MNHEY and CDR2 SMNVEV come from the germline V gene (reference sequence). There are 16 residues in the CDR3. V lost 1 base to trimming and J lost 1 base, with 13 bases between them. The CDR3 sequence is CASSLFTGTPNTEAFF. Written as DNA, the CDR3 is TGTGCCAGCAGTTTATTTACAGGAACTCCGAACACTGAAGCTTTCTTT.

This chain connects TRBV5-4 to TRBJ2-2; 9 bases agree with TRBD1. Germline lookup yields CDR1 SGHNT and CDR2 YYREEE (reference sequence). The ends lost 2 bases at V and 5 bases at J; junction bases unmatched: 10. The CDR3 contains 17 residues. DNA of the CDR3: TGTGCCAGCAGCTTTGGGGCGATGGGACAGGGTACCGGGGAGCTGTTTTTT. Its protein product is CASSFGAMGQGTGELFF. Full variable domain (remainder filled in from reference TRBV5-4 and TRBJ2-2): ETGVTQSPTHLIKTRGQQVTLRCSSQSGHNTVSWYQQALGQGPQFIFQYYREEENGRGNFPPRFSGLQFPNYSSELNVNALELDDSALYLCASSFGAMGQGTGELFFGEGSRLTVL.

V usage is TRBV9 and J usage is TRBJ1-3; D remains ambiguous. Trimming removed 4 bases from V and 0 bases from J, with 8 bases in between. The CDR3 sequence is 14 residues long. The germline V gene has CDR1 SGDLS and CDR2 YYNGEE. The CDR3: CASSLDTSGNTIYF. The CDR3 DNA sequence: TGTGCCAGCAGCCTCGACACCTCTGGAAACACCATATATTTT.

The CDR3 nucleotides are TGTGCCTGTAGGATGGGGCGGTTGAATGAAAAACTGTTTTTT. It yields the protein CACRMGRLNEKLFF. This chain uses TRBV30 with TRBJ1-4; D is possibly TRBD1 (5 bases). Germline-derived CDR1 and CDR2 are GTSNPN and SVGIG (reference sequence). The CDR3 contains 14 residues. V was trimmed by 6 bases and J by 5 bases, leaving 16 bases between them.

Only one count was recorded for this clone. The chain employs TRBV6-1 and TRBJ2-1, with 8 bases aligning to TRBD2. The CDR3 totals 16 residues. Trimming at V came to 0 bases and at J to 6 bases, leaving 7 bases not matched to a gene. Germline V gene data show CDR1 as MNHNS and CDR2 as SASEGT. CDR3 loop: CASSEALAGGFNEQFF. The CDR3 DNA follows: TGTGCCAGCAGTGAAGCGCTCGCGGGGGGCTTCAATGAGCAGTTCTTC.

This chain joins TRBV18 and TRBJ2-7; 10 positions agree with TRBD1. From germline, CDR1 is KGHSH and CDR2 LQKENI. The CDR3 spans 15 residues. J was trimmed by 2 bases and V by 3 bases; bases with no gene match: 4. CDR3 amino acids: CASSPLGQGAYEQYF. The CDR3 DNA is TGTGCCAGCTCACCCCTCGGACAGGGGGCCTACGAGCAGTACTTC.

The chain carries TRBV7-8 and TRBJ2-2, with 8 bases lining up with TRBD2. In germline, CDR1 is SGHVS, CDR2 FQNEAQ. This CDR3 region has 16 residues. Trimming cost V 5 bases and J 3 bases; bases outside gene matches: 8. In nucleotides, the CDR3 is TGTGCCAGCAGCCAAAAAGCGGGGGCCGACACCGGGGAGCTGTTTTTT. Its protein product is CASSQKAGADTGELFF.

This clone was picked up one time. The gene calls are TRBV5-4 and TRBJ2-7; 8 positions match TRBD1. This CDR3 is built from 15 residues. Trimming cost V 3 bases and J 2 bases; bases outside gene matches: 7. Germline CDR1 SGHNT, CDR2 YYREEE (reference sequence). DNA for the CDR3: TGTGCCAGCAGCTCGGGACAGGCCCGGACCTACGAGCAGTACTTC. Residues: CASSSGQARTYEQYF.

This clone was detected only a few times. This rearrangement joins TRBV9 to TRBJ1-1, with D possibly TRBD1 on 6 matching bases. Trimming stripped 2 bases from V and 3 bases from J, with 17 bases between. This CDR3 comprises 16 residues. Germline-derived CDR1 and CDR2 are SGDLS and YYNGEE. The CDR3 region is CASSVGSGAWYTEAFF. In DNA form, the CDR3 reads TGTGCCAGCAGCGTTGGTTCAGGGGCCTGGTACACTGAAGCTTTCTTT.

The genes are TRBV12-2 and TRBJ2-3; whether TRBD1, the table's D call, matches the DNA was not checked. TRBV12-2 is noted as a pseudogene. The CDR3 extends over 20 amino acids. The CDR3 is CASRLAVHSPGQGCTDTQYF. The CDR3 coding sequence is TGTGCAAGTCGCTTAGCGGTCCACTCACCGGGACAGGGCTGCACAGATACGCAGTATTTT.

The V gene is TRBV29-1, the J gene TRBJ1-2; 9 nucleotides line up with TRBD1. After removal of 3 bases from V and 8 bases from J, the junction contained 13 bases not matched to a gene. The CDR3 has 15 amino acids. CDR1 and CDR2 from the germline V gene are SQVTM and ANQGSEA. The CDR3 sequence: CSVEDYRGRKGGYTF. The CDR3 DNA reads TGCAGCGTTGAGGACTACAGGGGGCGAAAAGGCGGCTACACCTTC.